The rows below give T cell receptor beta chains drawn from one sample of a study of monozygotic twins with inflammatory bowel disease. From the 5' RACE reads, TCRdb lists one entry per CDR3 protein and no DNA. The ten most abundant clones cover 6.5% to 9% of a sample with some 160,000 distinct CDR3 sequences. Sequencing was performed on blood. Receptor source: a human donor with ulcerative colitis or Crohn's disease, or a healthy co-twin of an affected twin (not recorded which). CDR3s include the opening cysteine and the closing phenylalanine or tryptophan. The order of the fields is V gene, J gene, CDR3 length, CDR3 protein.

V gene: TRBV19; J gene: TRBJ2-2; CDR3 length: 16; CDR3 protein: CASQPRGTSNTGELFF
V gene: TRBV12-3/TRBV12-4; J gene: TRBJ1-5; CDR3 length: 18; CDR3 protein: CASSLFPLVRGSNQPQHF
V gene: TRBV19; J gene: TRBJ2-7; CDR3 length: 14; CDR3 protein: CASTPGPHSYEQYF
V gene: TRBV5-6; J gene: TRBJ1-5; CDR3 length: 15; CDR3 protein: CASSFSGGHGQPQHF
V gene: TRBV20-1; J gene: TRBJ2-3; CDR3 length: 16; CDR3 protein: CSARGPGQGFSDTQYF
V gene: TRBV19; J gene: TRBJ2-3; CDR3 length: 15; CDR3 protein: CASRERGSLTDTQYF
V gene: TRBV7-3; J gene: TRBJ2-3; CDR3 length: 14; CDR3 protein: CASSTRGGTDTQYF
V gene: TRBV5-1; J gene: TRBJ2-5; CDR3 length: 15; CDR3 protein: CASSLTVGGEETQYF
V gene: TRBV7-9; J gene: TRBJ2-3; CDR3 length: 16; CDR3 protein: CASSWDPGLVTDTQYF
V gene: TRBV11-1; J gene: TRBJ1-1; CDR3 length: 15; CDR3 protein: CASSFGRVTNTEAFF
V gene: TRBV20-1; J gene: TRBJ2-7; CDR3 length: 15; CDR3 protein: CSAREDARGGYEQYF
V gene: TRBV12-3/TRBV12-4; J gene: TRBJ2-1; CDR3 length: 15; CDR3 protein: CASSYGGGASDEQFF
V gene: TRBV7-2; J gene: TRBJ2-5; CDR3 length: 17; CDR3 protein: CASSLYFLAGEEETQYF
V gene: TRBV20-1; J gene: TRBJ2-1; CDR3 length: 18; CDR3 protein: CSALISGRFSSGSYEQFF
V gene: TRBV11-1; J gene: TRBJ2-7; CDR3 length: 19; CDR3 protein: CASSLAVLAGLAESYEQYF
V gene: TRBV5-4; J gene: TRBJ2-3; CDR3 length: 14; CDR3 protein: CASSGRQGTDTQYF
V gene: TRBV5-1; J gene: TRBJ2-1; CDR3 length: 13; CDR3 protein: CASSLQTDNEQFF
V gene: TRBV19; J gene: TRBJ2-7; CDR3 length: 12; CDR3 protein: CASSSGRYEQYF
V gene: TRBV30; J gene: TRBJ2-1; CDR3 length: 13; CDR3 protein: CAWNPGTVNEQFF
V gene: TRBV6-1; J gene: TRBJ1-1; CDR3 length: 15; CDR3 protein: CASTRTGSGNTEAFF
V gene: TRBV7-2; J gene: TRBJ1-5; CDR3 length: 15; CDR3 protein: CASKWTGGSNQPQHF
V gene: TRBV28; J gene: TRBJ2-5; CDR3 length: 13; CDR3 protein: CAIDSTGDETQYF
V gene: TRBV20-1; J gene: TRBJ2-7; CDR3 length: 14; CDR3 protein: CSARNPGGSYEQYF
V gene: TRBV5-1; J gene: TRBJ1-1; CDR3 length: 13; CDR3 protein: CASSPGTGREAFF
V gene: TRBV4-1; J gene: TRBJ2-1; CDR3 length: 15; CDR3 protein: CASSQNPTGLYEQFF
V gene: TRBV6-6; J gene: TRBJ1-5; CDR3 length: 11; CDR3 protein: CASREGQPQHF
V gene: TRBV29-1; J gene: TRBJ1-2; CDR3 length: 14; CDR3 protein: CSVGRQGIDYGYTF
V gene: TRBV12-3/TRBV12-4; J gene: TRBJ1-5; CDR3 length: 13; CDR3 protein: CASSRGGYQPQHF
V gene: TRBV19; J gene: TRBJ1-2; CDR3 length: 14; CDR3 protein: CASSTGTFNYGYTF
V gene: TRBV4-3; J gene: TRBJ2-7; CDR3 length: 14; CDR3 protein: CASSPGTGEYEQYF
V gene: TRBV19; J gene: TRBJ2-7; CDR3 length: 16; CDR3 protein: CASSAGLAGLPYEQYF
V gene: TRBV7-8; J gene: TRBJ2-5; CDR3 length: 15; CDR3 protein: CASSLTVGVQETQYF
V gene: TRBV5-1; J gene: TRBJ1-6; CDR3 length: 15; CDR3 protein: CASSFQAVGNSPLHF
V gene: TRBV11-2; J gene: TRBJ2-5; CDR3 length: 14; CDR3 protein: CASSSTGREETQYF
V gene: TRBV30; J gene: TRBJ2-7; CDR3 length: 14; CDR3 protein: CAWKPGQGAYEQYF
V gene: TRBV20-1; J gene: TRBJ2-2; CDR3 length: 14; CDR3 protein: CSAIFYGGPGELFF
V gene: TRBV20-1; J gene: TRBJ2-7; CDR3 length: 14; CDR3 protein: CSAPVLGIQGAQYF
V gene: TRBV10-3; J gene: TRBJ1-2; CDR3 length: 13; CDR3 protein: CAINPGEWNGYTF
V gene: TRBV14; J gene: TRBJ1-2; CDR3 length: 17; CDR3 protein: CASSQEGLGTGNFRDTF
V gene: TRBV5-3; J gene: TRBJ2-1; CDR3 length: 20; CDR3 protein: CARSGPGATSGRAFLYEQFF